A single TCR beta chain is shown here with its context. This CDR3 is 14 amino acids long. Germline V gene data show CDR1 as SEHNR and CDR2 as FQNEAQ (reference sequence). V shed 3 bases, J shed 3 bases, and the junction held 3 bases outside the gene matches. This sample is drawn from a study of T-cell memory formation after mild COVID-19. Study-wide background: Largely donor-specific TCR clusters were found.

With constant-segment primers, 5'RACE yielded cDNA libraries of TCR alpha and TCR beta that carried sample barcodes and UMIs. TCRdb reprocessed the 5' RACE reads via MiXCR and lists one record per CDR3 protein. The table lists about 110,000 distinct CDR3 sequences, about an eighth of them singletons. This clonotype originated in an adult woman who had mild COVID-19 (a few samples of this study predate the infection). Cell type and time point are not known. The material sequenced was PBMCs or a T cell subset sorted from them (not recorded which). The V gene is TRBV7-9, the J gene TRBJ2-7, with 9 bases lining up with TRBD2. CDR3 residues: CASSFLTSGYEQYF. CDR3 nucleotides: TGTGCCAGCAGCTTTTTGACTAGCGGCTACGAGCAGTACTTC.